These 20 T cell receptor beta chains were all obtained from the same sample, sequenced in a study of shared T cell receptors in the human thymus. Assay: immunoSEQ multiplex PCR; the TCRdb copy retains only in-frame clones and omits some. This sample has some 660,000 clones, with approximately 89% found just once. This same sample was also part of a study on human thymus T cells.

Sequencing was carried out using thymocytes. Source of these receptors: a boy in the first two years of life with a congenital heart defect.

The rearrangement uses TRBV27 and TRBJ1-6; 8 positions agree with TRBD1. V lost 6 bases to trimming and J lost 8 bases; unmatched junction nucleotides: 9. The length of the CDR3 is 15 residues. Germline lookup yields CDR1 MNHEY and CDR2 SMNVEV (reference sequence). For the CDR3, the DNA is TGTGCCAGCAGCAGGGTCGACAGGGGAGATTCACCCCTCCACTTT. Residues: CASSRVDRGDSPLHF.

The rearrangement links TRBV29-1 to TRBJ2-5, with unresolved D. This CDR3 comprises 12 residues. Germline lookup yields CDR1 SQVTM and CDR2 ANQGSEA. Trimming stripped 6 bases from V and 3 bases from J, with 11 bases between. CDR3 sequence: CSVADGEETQYF. The CDR3 DNA sequence: TGCAGCGTGGCCGACGGAGAAGAGACCCAGTACTTC.

The chain employs TRBV19 and TRBJ1-5; TRBD1 matches at 7 bases. Germline CDR1 LNHDA, CDR2 SQIVND (reference sequence). This CDR3 has 16 residues. With 5 bases clipped from V and 5 bases from J, the junction kept 12 bases outside the gene matches. The CDR3 loop is CASSLRTGEKHQPQHF. For the CDR3, the DNA is TGTGCCAGTAGTCTGCGTACAGGGGAGAAGCATCAGCCCCAGCATTTT.

V is TRBV7-6 and J is TRBJ2-2, with a possible D match to TRBD1 (7 bases). V gave up 1 base and J gave up 6 bases, with 18 bases separating them. This CDR3 is built from 17 residues. Germline CDR1 and CDR2: SGHVS and FNYEAQ. The CDR3 region has the DNA TGTGCCAGCAGCTTAGAGGAGGGCAGGGGGTCGGCCGGGGAGCTGTTTTTT. It encodes CASSLEEGRGSAGELFF.

This chain connects TRBV19 to TRBJ2-7; 8 bases align to TRBD2. Germline assignment: CDR1 LNHDA and CDR2 SQIVND (reference sequence). V gave up 3 bases and J gave up 0 bases; unmatched junction bases: 4. CDR3 length equals 15 residues. The CDR3 is CASSMFGTSSYEQYF. In DNA, the CDR3 is TGTGCCAGTAGTATGTTCGGGACTAGCTCCTACGAGCAGTACTTC. The full variable domain, in which reference TRBV19 and TRBJ2-7 provide the parts outside the CDR3, is DGGITQSPKYLFRKEGQNVTLSCEQNLNHDAMYWYRQDPGQGLRLIYYSQIVNDFQKGDIAEGYSVSREKKESFPLTVTSAQKNPTAFYLCASSMFGTSSYEQYFGPGTRLTVT.

This clone was seen once. This chain's CDR3 is CASKTVGLPGTDTQYF. CDR3 in DNA: TGTGCCAGCAAGACCGTTGGGCTCCCGGGCACAGATACGCAGTATTTT. The J gene is TRBJ2-3, the V gene TRBV7-4; D unclear. CDR1 is SGHVT, CDR2 SQSDAQ, per germline. This CDR3 is built from 16 residues. V shed 7 bases and J shed 1 base, with 18 bases lying between them. Drawing the rest from reference TRBV7-4 and TRBJ2-3, the complete variable domain is GAGVSQSPRYKVAKRGRDVALRCDSISGHVTLYWYRQTLGQGSEVLTYSQSDAQRDKSGRPSGRFSAERPERSVSTLKIQRTEQGDSAVYLCASKTVGLPGTDTQYFGPGTRLTVL.

The CDR3 sequence is CAWEKFRDRVERLGGYTF. CDR3 nucleotides: TGTGCCTGGGAGAAATTCCGGGACAGGGTAGAAAGGTTGGGGGGCTACACCTTC. This chain uses TRBV30 with TRBJ1-2; 9 positions match TRBD1. The CDR3 consists of 18 residues. V shed 5 bases, J shed 8 bases, and the junction held 24 bases outside the gene matches. CDR1 GTSNPN and CDR2 SVGIG come from the germline V gene (reference sequence).

The chain uses TRBV6-1 and TRBJ1-5; weak D call: TRBD1 (6 bases). Trimming pared 4 bases from V and 3 bases from J, leaving 10 bases between. Germline V gene sequence: CDR1 MNHNS, CDR2 SASEGT. This CDR3 comprises 14 residues. The CDR3 is CASSAGQSNQPQHF. As DNA, the CDR3 is TGTGCCAGCAGTGCGGGACAATCCAATCAGCCCCAGCATTTT.

V gene TRBV4-3 combines with J gene TRBJ2-4; TRBD1 agrees at 7 bases. V was pared by 1 base and J by 0 bases, with 6 bases of the junction left unmatched. The CDR3 loop spans 17 amino acids. Germline lookup yields CDR1 LGHNA and CDR2 YSLEER. In DNA form, the CDR3 reads TGCGCCAGCAGCCAAGCCGGGACAGCCTTAGCCAAAAACATTCAGTACTTC. This gives the protein CASSQAGTALAKNIQYF.

This clone was recorded only once. The rearrangement links TRBV28 to TRBJ2-7, with a tentative D call TRBD1 (6 bases). This CDR3 has 13 residues. Germline assignment: CDR1 MDHEN and CDR2 SYDVKM. With 5 bases removed from V and 3 bases from J, the gap between germline ends came to 11 bases. The CDR3 is CASSSDRYYEQYF. In DNA, the CDR3 is TGTGCCAGCAGTAGCGACAGGTACTACGAGCAGTACTTC.

The gene calls are TRBV10-2 and TRBJ2-2; TRBD1 aligns across 7 bases. This CDR3 comprises 14 residues. Germline CDR1 and CDR2: WSHSY and SAAADI. With V trimmed by 5 bases and J by 2 bases, 2 bases remained unmatched. The DNA for the CDR3 is TGCGCCAGCAGTCGACAGGGCAACACCGGGGAGCTGTTTTTT. Translating it yields CASSRQGNTGELFF.

V gene TRBV5-1 combines with J gene TRBJ1-2, with D maybe TRBD1 (5 bases). The V and J ends lost 0 bases and 6 bases respectively, with 12 bases between them. Germline CDR1 and CDR2: SGHRS and YFSETQ. This CDR3 is built from 14 residues. In DNA, the CDR3 is TGCGCCAGCAGCTTGGAGGCAGGGTCGGATGGCTACACCTTC. It is translated as CASSLEAGSDGYTF.

Remarks on this clone: The same CDR3 is also encoded by other DNA sequences in this sample. The chain uses TRBV7-9 and TRBJ1-6; D not resolved. The CDR3 totals 15 residues. The germline V gene encodes CDR1 SEHNR and CDR2 FQNEAQ (reference sequence). Deletions cut 5 bases from V and 4 bases from J, with 12 bases between. CDR3 in DNA: TGTGCCAGCAGCCACATAAACAGATATAATTCACCCCTCCACTTT. Translation gives CASSHINRYNSPLHF.

The chain has TRBV7-9 and TRBJ1-6; D is unresolved. The CDR3 runs 14 residues. Germline CDR1 SEHNR, CDR2 FQNEAQ (reference sequence). Between the trimmed V and J ends, which lost 1 base and 9 bases, there was a span of 10 bases. CDR3 in amino acids: CASSLGHLGSPLHF. CDR3 DNA sequence: TGTGCCAGCAGCTTAGGACACCTCGGTTCACCCCTCCACTTT. The whole variable domain, remainder taken from reference TRBV7-9 and TRBJ1-6, is DTGVSQNPRHKITKRGQNVTFRCDPISEHNRLYWYRQTLGQGPEFLTYFQNEAQLEKSRLLSDRFSAERPKGSFSTLEIQRTEQGDSAMYLCASSLGHLGSPLHFGNGTRLTVT.

This chain uses TRBV15 with TRBJ1-4; D is uncertain. The CDR3 totals 17 residues. Germline V gene sequence: CDR1 LNHNV, CDR2 YYDKDF (reference sequence). Trimming took 0 bases from V and 3 from J, leaving 14 bases between them. Here the CDR3 DNA reads TGTGCCACCAGCAGAGACGAGGAAAAGGTGGCTAATGAAAAACTGTTTTTT. Translating gives CATSRDEEKVANEKLFF.

The rearrangement uses TRBV19 and TRBJ2-7, with D tentatively TRBD2 (5 bases). The CDR3 covers 15 residues. Germline V gene sequence: CDR1 LNHDA, CDR2 SQIVND (reference sequence). Trimming cost V 4 bases and J 3 bases, with 16 bases left between them. The CDR3 region has the DNA TGTGCCAGTAGTACTGGGAGACATCTCCTCTACGAGCAGTACTTC. Protein sequence: CASSTGRHLLYEQYF.

The rearrangement links TRBV27 to TRBJ1-1, with TRBD1 matching over 9 bases. The CDR3 has 17 residues. V dropped 5 bases and J dropped 0; count of bases not matched to a gene: 10. Germline V gene data show CDR1 as MNHEY and CDR2 as SMNVEV (reference sequence). CDR3 sequence reads: CASSPVQGARVNTEAFF. The DNA for the CDR3 is TGTGCCAGCAGTCCCGTACAGGGGGCTAGAGTGAACACTGAAGCTTTCTTT.

This chain uses TRBV13 with TRBJ2-3, with D possibly TRBD1 on 6 matching bases. The ends were cut back, 1 base at V and 1 base at J, with 12 bases in the middle. From germline, CDR1 is PRHDT and CDR2 FYEKMQ (reference sequence). This CDR3 spans 16 amino acids. The CDR3 loop reads CASSLVSGVGTDTQYF. In DNA form, the CDR3 reads TGTGCCAGCAGCTTAGTGTCAGGGGTAGGCACAGATACGCAGTATTTT.

V gene TRBV19 combines with J gene TRBJ1-5; 9 positions agree with TRBD1. V lost 5 bases, J lost 1 base, and 9 bases stayed unmatched. From germline, CDR1 is LNHDA and CDR2 SQIVND (reference sequence). This CDR3 has 17 amino acids. Written as DNA, the CDR3 is TGTGCCAGTAGTCCAACTACAGGGGGCTTAAGCAATCAGCCCCAGCATTTT. Translation gives CASSPTTGGLSNQPQHF. The full variable domain, with the rest looked up from reference TRBV19 and TRBJ1-5, is DGGITQSPKYLFRKEGQNVTLSCEQNLNHDAMYWYRQDPGQGLRLIYYSQIVNDFQKGDIAEGYSVSREKKESFPLTVTSAQKNPTAFYLCASSPTTGGLSNQPQHFGDGTRLSIL.

This chain joins TRBV18 and TRBJ1-2; the match to TRBD1 covers 12 bases. Germline values: CDR1 KGHSH, CDR2 LQKENI. The CDR3 runs to 15 residues. J was trimmed by 7 bases and V by 4 bases; bases with no gene match: 7. The CDR3 loop reads CASSRPGQGAGGYTF. CDR3 coding DNA: TGTGCCAGCTCACGTCCGGGACAGGGGGCAGGTGGCTACACCTTC.